A single sample is the source of the 6 T cell receptor beta chains below, sequenced in a study of T-cell reconstitution after alpha-beta-depleted transplantation in children. The TCRbeta library was prepared with unique molecular identifiers. In TCRdb, the PCR reads were re-called with MiXCR into one record per CDR3 protein. Found here are some 490,000 distinct CDR3 sequences, around 12% of them singletons; the top ten hold about 5.6%. Sequencing used PBMCs from the stem cell graft donor, obtained from the stem cell graft. The receptors were gathered from a human donor who donated a stem cell graft to a child with combined immunodeficiency.

The chain employs TRBV18 and TRBJ2-3; 10 bases are shared with TRBD1. Germline V gene sequence: CDR1 KGHSH, CDR2 LQKENI. CDR3 length: 14 amino acids. The ends lost 4 bases at V and 5 bases at J; junction bases unmatched: 3. The CDR3 is CASSRRTGGDTQYF. The CDR3 DNA reads as TGTGCCAGCTCACGCCGGACAGGGGGAGATACGCAGTATTTT.

This clonotype has a handful of counts. V usage is TRBV29-1 and J usage is TRBJ2-7; tentatively, D is TRBD2 (6 bases). The ends were cut back, 7 bases at V and 6 bases at J, with 16 bases in the middle. CDR3 length: 12 amino acids. Germline values: CDR1 SQVTM, CDR2 ANQGSEA. The CDR3 spells CSGGGPAGEQYF. The CDR3 DNA sequence: TGCAGCGGGGGAGGCCCCGCAGGCGAGCAGTACTTC.

The table lists this clonotype with a few counts. The genes are TRBV7-6 and TRBJ1-2, with D hard to call. V dropped 1 base and J dropped 7 bases, with 13 bases sitting between them. The CDR3 totals 14 residues. From germline, CDR1 is SGHVS and CDR2 FNYEAQ. The CDR3 loop reads CASSLGGVGSGYTF. The DNA for the CDR3 is TGTGCCAGCAGCTTAGGGGGAGTTGGCAGTGGCTACACCTTC.

To note about this clonotype: One end of the junction does not line up with germline, which may come from a read error. The chain recombines TRBV7-9 with TRBJ2-5; D gene ambiguous. The CDR3 extends over 12 amino acids. CDR1 is SEHNR and CDR2 is FQNEAQ in the germline V gene (reference sequence). The CDR3 loop reads CGSSLNSETQYF. DNA of the CDR3: TGTGGCAGCAGCTTAAATTCGGAGACCCAGTACTTC.

The sample holds a few counts of this clonotype. The chain is built from TRBV5-1 and TRBJ2-7; D remains unclear. The CDR3 has 14 residues. Germline assignment: CDR1 SGHRS and CDR2 YFSETQ. Trimming took off 0 bases at V and 2 bases at J, with 9 bases between the two ends. The CDR3 spells CASSLEPTPYEQYF. The CDR3 nucleotides read TGCGCCAGCAGCTTGGAGCCTACTCCCTACGAGCAGTACTTC.

The chain uses TRBV5-1 and TRBJ2-7; the D gene is possibly TRBD1 (6 bases). The CDR3 spans 15 residues. The germline V and J ends were trimmed by 0 bases and 0 bases, with 10 bases remaining between them. The germline V gene has CDR1 SGHRS and CDR2 YFSETQ. CDR3 protein: CASSLAPGDSYEQYF. Written as DNA, the CDR3 is TGCGCCAGCAGCTTGGCCCCAGGGGACTCCTACGAGCAGTACTTC.